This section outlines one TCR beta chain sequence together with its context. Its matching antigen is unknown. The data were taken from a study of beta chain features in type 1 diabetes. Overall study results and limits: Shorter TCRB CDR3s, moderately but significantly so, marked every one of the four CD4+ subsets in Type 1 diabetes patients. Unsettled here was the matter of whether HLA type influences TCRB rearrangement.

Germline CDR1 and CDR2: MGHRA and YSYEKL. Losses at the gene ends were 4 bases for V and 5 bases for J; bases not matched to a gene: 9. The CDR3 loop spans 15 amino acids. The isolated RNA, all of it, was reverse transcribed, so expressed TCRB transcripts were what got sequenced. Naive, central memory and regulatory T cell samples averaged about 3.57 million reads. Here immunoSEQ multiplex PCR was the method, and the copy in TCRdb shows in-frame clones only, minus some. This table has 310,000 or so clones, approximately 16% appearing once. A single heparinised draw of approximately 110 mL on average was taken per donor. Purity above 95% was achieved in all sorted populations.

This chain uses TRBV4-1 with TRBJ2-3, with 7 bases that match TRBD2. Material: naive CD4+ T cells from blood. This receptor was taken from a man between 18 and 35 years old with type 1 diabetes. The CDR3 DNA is TGCGCCAGCAGCCCCCTGGGGGGGGAAAAAGATACGCAGTATTTT. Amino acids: CASSPLGGEKDTQYF.